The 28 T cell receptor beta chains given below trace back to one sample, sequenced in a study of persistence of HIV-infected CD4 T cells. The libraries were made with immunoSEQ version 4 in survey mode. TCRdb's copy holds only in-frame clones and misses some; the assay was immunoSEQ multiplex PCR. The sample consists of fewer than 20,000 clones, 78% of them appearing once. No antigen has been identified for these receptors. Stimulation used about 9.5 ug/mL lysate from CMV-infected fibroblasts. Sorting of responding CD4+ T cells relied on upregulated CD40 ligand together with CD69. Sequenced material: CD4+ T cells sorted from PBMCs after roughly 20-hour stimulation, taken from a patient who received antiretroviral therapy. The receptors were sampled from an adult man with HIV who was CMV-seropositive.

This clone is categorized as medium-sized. The CDR3 reads CASRSEGAGNEKLFF. CDR3 coding DNA: TGCGCCAGCAGGTCGGAAGGGGCAGGGAATGAAAAACTGTTTTTT. The genes are TRBV5-1 and TRBJ1-4; maybe TRBD1 (5 bases). Per germline, CDR1 SGHRS and CDR2 YFSETQ. This CDR3 has 15 residues. V lost 5 bases to trimming and J lost 5 bases, with 16 bases between them.

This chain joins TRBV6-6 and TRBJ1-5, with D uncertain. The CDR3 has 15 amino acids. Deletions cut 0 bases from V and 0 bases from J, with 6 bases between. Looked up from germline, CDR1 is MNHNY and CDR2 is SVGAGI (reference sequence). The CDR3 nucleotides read TGTGCCAGCAGTTACTCTCTAGGTAGCAATCAGCCCCAGCATTTT. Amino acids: CASSYSLGSNQPQHF.

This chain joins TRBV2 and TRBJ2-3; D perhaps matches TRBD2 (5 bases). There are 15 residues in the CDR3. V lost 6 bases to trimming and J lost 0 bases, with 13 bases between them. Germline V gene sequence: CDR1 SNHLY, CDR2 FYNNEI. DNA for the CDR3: TGTGCCAGCAGCTGGACTGAACCTAGCACAGATACGCAGTATTTT. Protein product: CASSWTEPSTDTQYF.

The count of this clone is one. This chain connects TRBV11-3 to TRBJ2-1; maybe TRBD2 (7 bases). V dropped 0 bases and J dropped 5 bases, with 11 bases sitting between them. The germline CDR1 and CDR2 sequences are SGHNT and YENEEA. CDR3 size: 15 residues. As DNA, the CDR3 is TGTGCCAGCAGCTTAGAAGGGGGGGTCAACAATGAGCAGTTCTTC. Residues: CASSLEGGVNNEQFF.

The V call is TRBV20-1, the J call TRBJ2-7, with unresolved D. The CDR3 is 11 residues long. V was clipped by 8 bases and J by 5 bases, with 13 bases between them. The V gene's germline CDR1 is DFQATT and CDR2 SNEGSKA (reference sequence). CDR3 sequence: CSSRMADEQYF. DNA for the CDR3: TGCAGTTCCCGGATGGCAGACGAGCAGTACTTC.

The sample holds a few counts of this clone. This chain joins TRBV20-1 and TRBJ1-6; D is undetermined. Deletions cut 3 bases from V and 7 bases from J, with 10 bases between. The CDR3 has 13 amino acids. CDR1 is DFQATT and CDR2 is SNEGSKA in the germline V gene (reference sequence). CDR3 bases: TGCAGTGCTAGTATCTCGAGAAATTCACCCCTCCACTTT. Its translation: CSASISRNSPLHF.

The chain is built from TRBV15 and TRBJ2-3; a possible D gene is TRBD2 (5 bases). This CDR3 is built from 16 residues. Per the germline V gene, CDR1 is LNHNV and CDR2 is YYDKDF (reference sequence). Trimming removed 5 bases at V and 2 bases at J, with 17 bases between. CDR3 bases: TGTGCCACCAGCTGGCCCCAAGCGGAACTCACAGATACGCAGTATTTT. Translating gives CATSWPQAELTDTQYF.

Here the CDR3 DNA reads TGTGCCAGCAGCGTAGGCGACAGGGGGACGAGCGGCTACACCTTC. Its protein is CASSVGDRGTSGYTF. The genes are TRBV9 and TRBJ1-2, with TRBD1 matching 9 bases. CDR3 size: 15 residues. Germline CDR1 SGDLS, CDR2 YYNGEE. The ends lost 0 bases at V and 8 bases at J; junction bases unmatched: 8.

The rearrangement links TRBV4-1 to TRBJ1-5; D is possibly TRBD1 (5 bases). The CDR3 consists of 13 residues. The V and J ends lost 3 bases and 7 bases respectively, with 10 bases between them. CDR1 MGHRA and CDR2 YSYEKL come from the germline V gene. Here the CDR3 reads CASSQGTLQPQHF. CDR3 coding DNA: TGCGCCAGCAGCCAGGGGACGCTACAGCCCCAGCATTTT.

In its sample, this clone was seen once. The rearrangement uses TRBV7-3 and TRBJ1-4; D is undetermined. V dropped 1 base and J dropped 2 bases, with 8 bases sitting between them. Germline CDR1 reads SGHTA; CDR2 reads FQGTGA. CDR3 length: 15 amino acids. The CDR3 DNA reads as TGTGCCAGCAGCTTAATGGGTGGCACTAATGAAAAACTGTTTTTT. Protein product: CASSLMGGTNEKLFF.

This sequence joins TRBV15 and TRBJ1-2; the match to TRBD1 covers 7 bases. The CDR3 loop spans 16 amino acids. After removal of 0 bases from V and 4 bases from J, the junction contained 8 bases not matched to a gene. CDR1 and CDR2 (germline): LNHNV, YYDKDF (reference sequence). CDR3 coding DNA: TGTGCCACCAGCAGAGATCAGAGACAGGGTCTCTATGGCTACACCTTC. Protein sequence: CATSRDQRQGLYGYTF.

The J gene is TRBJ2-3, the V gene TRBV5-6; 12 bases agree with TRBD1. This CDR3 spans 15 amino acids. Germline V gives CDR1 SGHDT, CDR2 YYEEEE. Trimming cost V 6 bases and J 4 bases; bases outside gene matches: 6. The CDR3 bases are TGTGCCAGCAAGCTTAGGGACAGGGGGCCAGATACGCAGTATTTT. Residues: CASKLRDRGPDTQYF.

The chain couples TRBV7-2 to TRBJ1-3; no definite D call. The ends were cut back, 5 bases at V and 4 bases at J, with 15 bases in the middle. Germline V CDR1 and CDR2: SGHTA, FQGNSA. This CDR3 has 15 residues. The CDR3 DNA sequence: TGTGCCAGCAGCCCTAGAGGCGCCGGGGGAAACACCATATATTTT. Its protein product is CASSPRGAGGNTIYF.

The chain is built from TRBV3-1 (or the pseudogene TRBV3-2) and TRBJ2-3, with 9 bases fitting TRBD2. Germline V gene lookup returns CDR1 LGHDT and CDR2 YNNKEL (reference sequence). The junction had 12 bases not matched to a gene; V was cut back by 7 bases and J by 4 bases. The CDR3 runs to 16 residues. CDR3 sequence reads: CASTLVGGGGADTQYF. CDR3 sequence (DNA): TGTGCCAGCACCTTGGTGGGAGGCGGGGGGGCAGATACGCAGTATTTT.

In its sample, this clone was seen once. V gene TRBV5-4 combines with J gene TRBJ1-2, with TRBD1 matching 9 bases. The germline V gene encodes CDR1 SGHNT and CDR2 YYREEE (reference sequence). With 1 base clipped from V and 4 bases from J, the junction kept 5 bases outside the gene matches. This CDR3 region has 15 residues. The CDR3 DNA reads TGTGCCAGCAGCTTGACAGGGGGCGAATCCTATGGCTACACCTTC. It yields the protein CASSLTGGESYGYTF. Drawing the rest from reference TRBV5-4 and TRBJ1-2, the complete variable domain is ETGVTQSPTHLIKTRGQQVTLRCSSQSGHNTVSWYQQALGQGPQFIFQYYREEENGRGNFPPRFSGLQFPNYSSELNVNALELDDSALYLCASSLTGGESYGYTFGSGTRLTVV.

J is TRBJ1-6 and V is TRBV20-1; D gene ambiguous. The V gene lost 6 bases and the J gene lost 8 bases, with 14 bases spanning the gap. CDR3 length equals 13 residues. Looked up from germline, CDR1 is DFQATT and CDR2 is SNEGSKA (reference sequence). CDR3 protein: CSASRTVDSPLHF. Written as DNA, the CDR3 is TGCAGTGCCAGTAGGACGGTCGATTCACCCCTCCACTTT.

In nucleotides, the CDR3 is TGTGCCAGCAGTTTTGTTGGAGGGGGCGCCGCCGGGGAGCTGTTTTTT. This gives the protein CASSFVGGGAAGELFF. This rearrangement joins TRBV27 to TRBJ2-2, with D perhaps TRBD1 (7 bases). The germline V gene has CDR1 MNHEY and CDR2 SMNVEV (reference sequence). The CDR3 runs 16 residues. Trimming stripped 3 bases from V and 6 bases from J, with 17 bases between.

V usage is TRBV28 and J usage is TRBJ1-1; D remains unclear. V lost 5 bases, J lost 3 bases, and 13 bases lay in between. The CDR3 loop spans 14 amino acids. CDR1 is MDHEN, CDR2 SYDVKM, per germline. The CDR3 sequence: CASSAPKRDTEAFF. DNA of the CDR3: TGTGCCAGCAGTGCCCCGAAGAGAGACACTGAAGCTTTCTTT.

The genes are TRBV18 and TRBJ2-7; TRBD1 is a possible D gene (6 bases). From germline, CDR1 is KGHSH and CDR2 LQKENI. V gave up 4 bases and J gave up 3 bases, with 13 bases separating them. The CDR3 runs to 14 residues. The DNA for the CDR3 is TGTGCCAGCTCACAAAACAGGGACCTCTACGAGCAGTACTTC. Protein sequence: CASSQNRDLYEQYF. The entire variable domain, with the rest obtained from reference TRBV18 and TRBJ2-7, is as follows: NAGVMQNPRHLVRRRGQEARLRCSPMKGHSHVYWYRQLPEEGLKFMVYLQKENIIDESGMPKERFSAEFPKEGPSILRIQQVVRGDSAAYFCASSQNRDLYEQYFGPGTRLTVT.

Written as DNA, the CDR3 is TGCGCCAGCAGCCATTCTCGTGGGACGGTGAACACTGAAGCTTTCTTT. Translating gives CASSHSRGTVNTEAFF. The chain carries TRBV4-1 and TRBJ1-1; weak D call: TRBD1 (5 bases). This CDR3 is built from 16 residues. V shed 3 bases and J shed 0 bases, with 14 bases lying between them. From germline, CDR1 is MGHRA and CDR2 YSYEKL.

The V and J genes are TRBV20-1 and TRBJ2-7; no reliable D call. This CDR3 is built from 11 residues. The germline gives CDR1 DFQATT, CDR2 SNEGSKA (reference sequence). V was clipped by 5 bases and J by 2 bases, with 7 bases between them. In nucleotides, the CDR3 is TGCAGTGCTCCTCTAGCCTACGAGCAGTACTTC. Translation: CSAPLAYEQYF.

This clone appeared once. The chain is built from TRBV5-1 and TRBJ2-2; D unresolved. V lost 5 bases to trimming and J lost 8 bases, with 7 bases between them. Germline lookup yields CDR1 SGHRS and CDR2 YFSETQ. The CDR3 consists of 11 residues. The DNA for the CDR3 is TGCGCCAGCAGAAAAGAAGGGGAGCTGTTTTTT. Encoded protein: CASRKEGELFF.

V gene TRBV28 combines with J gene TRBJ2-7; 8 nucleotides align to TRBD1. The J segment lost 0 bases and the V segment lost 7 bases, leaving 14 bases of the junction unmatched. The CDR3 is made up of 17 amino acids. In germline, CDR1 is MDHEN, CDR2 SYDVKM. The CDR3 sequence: CASTPPAGTGSSYEQYF. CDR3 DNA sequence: TGTGCCAGCACCCCCCCGGCCGGGACAGGATCCTCCTACGAGCAGTACTTC.

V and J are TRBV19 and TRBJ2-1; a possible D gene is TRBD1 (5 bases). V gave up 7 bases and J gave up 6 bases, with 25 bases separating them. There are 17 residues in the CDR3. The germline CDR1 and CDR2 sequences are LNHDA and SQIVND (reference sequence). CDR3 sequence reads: CASTLRKGQLTGNEQFF. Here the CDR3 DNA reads TGTGCCAGTACCTTAAGAAAGGGGCAACTCACGGGCAATGAGCAGTTCTTC.

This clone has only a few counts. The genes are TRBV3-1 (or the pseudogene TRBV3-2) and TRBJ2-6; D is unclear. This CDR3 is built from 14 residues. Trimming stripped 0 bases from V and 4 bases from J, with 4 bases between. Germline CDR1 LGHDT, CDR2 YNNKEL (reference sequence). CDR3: CASSQDIGANVLTF. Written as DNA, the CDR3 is TGTGCCAGCAGCCAAGATATCGGGGCCAACGTCCTGACTTTC.

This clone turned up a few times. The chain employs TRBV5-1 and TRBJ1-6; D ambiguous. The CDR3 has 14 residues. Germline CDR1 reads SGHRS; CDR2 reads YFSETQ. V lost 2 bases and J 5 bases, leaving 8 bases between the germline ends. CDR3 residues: CASSFQYHNSPLHF. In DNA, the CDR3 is TGCGCCAGCAGCTTTCAGTACCATAATTCACCCCTCCACTTT.

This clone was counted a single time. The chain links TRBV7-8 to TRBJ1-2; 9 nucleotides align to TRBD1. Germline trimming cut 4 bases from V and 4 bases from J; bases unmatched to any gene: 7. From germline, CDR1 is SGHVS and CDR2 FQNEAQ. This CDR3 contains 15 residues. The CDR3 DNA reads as TGTGCCAGCAGCTCTCTCACAGGGGGCATCTATGGCTACACCTTC. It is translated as CASSSLTGGIYGYTF.

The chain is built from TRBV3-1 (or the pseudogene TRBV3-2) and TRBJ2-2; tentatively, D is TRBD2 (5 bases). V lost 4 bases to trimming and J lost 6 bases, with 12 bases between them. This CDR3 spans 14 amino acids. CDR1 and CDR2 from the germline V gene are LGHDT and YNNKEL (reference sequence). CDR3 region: CASSPGNSAGELFF. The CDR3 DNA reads TGTGCCAGCAGCCCCGGGAACTCCGCCGGGGAGCTGTTTTTT.